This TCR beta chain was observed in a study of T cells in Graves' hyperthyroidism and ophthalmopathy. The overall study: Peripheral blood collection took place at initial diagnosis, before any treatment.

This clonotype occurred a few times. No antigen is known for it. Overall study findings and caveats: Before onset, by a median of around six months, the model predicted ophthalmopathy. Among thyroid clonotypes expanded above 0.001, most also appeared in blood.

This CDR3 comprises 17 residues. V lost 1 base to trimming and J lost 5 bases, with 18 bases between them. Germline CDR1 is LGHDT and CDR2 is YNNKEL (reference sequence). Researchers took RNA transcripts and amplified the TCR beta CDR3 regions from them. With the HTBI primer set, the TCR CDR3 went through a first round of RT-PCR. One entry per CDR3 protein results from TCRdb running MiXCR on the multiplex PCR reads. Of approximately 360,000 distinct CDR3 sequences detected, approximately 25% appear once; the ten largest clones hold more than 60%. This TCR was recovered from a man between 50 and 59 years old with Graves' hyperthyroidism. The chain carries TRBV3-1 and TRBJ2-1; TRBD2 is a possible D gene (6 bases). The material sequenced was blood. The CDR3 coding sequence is TGTGCCAGCAGCCAAGTCCTCAATCCGGGACTCCACAATGAGCAGTTCTTC. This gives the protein CASSQVLNPGLHNEQFF.